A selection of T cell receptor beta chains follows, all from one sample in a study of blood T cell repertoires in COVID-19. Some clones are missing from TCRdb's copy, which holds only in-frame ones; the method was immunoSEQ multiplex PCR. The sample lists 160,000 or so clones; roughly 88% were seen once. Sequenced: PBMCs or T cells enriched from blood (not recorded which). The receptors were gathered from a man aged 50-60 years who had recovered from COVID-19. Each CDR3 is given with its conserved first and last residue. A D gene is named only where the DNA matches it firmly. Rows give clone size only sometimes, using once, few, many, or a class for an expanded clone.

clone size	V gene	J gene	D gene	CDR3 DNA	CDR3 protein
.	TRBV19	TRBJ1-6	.	TGTGCCAGTAGTATGGGGCAGCTAACCTCCTATAATTCACCCCTCCACTTT	CASSMGQLTSYNSPLHF
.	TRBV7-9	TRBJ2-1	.	TGTGCCAGCAGCTTAACCGACACATACAATGAGCAGTTCTTC	CASSLTDTYNEQFF
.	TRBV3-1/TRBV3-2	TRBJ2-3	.	TGTGCCAGCAGCCCTAGCGGGACAGGAGATACGCAGTATTTT	CASSPSGTGDTQYF
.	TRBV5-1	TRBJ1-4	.	TGCGCCAGCAGCTTGGTTTCTGGGGCGGGGGAAAAACTGTTTTTT	CASSLVSGAGEKLFF
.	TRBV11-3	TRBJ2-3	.	TGTGCCAGCAGCTTAGTAGGGGCGGCAGATACGCAGTATTTT	CASSLVGAADTQYF
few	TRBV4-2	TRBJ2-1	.	TGTGCCAGCAGCCAAGATCGGGGTCAGATGTACAATGAGCAGTTCTTC	CASSQDRGQMYNEQFF
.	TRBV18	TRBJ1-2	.	TGTGCCAGCTCACGAGACACAGGGAACGGCTACACCTTC	CASSRDTGNGYTF
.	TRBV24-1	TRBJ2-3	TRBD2	TGTGCCACTGGGACTAGCGGAGCAGATACGCAGTATTTT	CATGTSGADTQYF
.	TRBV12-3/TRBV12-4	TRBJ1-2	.	TGTGCCAGCAGTTTCCGGGTTTCTGGCTACACCTTC	CASSFRVSGYTF
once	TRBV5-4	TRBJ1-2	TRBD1	TGTGCCAGCAGCCCCGGGGGACAGGGTATAATCGGCTACACCTTC	CASSPGGQGIIGYTF
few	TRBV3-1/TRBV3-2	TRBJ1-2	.	TGTGCCAGCAGCCAAGACGGTCAATATGGCTACACCTTC	CASSQDGQYGYTF
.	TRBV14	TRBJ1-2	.	TGTGCCAGCAGCCAAGAAAGGGGCAGGACCGTCTACACCTTC	CASSQERGRTVYTF
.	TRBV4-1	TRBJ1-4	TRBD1	TGCGCCAGCAGCCAACCAGCCGGGACAGGGGGACTGTTTGGTGAAAAACTGTTTTTT	CASSQPAGTGGLFGEKLFF
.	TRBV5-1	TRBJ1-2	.	TGCGCCAGCAGCCAAGGGAGTAACTATGGCTACACCTTC	CASSQGSNYGYTF
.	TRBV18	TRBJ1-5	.	TGTGCCAGCTCCGAGACAGAGTATAGCAATCAGCCCCAGCATTTT	CASSETEYSNQPQHF
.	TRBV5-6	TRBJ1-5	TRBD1	TGTGCCAGCAGCCTAACCGGGACAGGGACCAATCAGCCCCAGCATTTT	CASSLTGTGTNQPQHF
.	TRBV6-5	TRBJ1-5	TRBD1	TGTGCCAGCAGTAGATTCGACAGGGGACATCAGCCCCAGCATTTT	CASSRFDRGHQPQHF
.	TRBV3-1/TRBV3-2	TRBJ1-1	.	TGTGCCAGCAGCCAAGAAGGGGAGAACACTGAAGCTTTCTTT	CASSQEGENTEAFF
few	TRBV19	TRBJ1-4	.	TGTGCCAGCCGACCGACAGGATTTAACGAAAAACTGTTTTTT	CASRPTGFNEKLFF
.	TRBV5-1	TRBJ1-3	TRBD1	TGCGCCAGCAGCTTGGGGGACAGGGGTGGTAGAAACACCATATATTTT	CASSLGDRGGRNTIYF
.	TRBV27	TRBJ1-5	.	TGTGCCAGCAGTTGGCGGGACAATCAGCCCCAGCATTTT	CASSWRDNQPQHF
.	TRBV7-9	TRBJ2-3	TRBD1	TGTGCCAGCAGCACGTGGACAGGGTGGGGAGATACGCAGTATTTT	CASSTWTGWGDTQYF
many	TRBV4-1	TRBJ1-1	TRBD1	TGCGCCAGCAGCCAGACAGGGAGCACTGAAGCTTTCTTT	CASSQTGSTEAFF
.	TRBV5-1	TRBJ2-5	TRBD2	TGCGCCAGCAGCTTGTTCCGGGGGGGGACCCCCCTCCAAGAGACCCAGTACTTC	CASSLFRGGTPLQETQYF
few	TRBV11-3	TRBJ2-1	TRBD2	TGTGCCAGCAGCCGCGGGGGGGTGGACAATGAGCAGTTCTTC	CASSRGGVDNEQFF
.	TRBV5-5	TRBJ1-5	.	TGTGCCAGCGCCGTAGTGGGCGGGGTGGATCAGCCCCAGCATTTT	CASAVVGGVDQPQHF
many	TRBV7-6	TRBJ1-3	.	TGTGCCAGCAGCTTAGAACAGACATATGGAGGAAACACCATATATTTT	CASSLEQTYGGNTIYF
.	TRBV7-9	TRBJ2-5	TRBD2	TGTGCCAGCAGCTTAGCTGGGGGGGAGCGCTTCCAAGAGACCCAGTACTTC	CASSLAGGERFQETQYF
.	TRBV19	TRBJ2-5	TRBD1	TGTGCCAGTAGGTCGACAGGGGAAGAGACCCAGTACTTC	CASRSTGEETQYF
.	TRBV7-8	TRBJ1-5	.	TGTGCCAGCAGCTTGTACGGGGGGGTCAATCAGCCCCAGCATTTT	CASSLYGGVNQPQHF
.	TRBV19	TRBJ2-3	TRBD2	TGTGCCAGTAGTATACCCGCCTTGGGGCGGGGGGGCTTGGATACGCAGTATTTT	CASSIPALGRGGLDTQYF
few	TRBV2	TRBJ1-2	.	TGTGCCAGCAGTGAACACACCGCCCCCATTGATGGCTACACCTTC	CASSEHTAPIDGYTF
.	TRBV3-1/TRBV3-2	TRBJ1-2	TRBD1	TGTGCCAGCAGCCGGGACAGGGACTACTATGGCTACACCTTC	CASSRDRDYYGYTF
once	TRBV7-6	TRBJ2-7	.	TGTGCCAGCAGCTTAGGAGTCCAGGGGGGTTCTGGCGAGCAGTACTTC	CASSLGVQGGSGEQYF
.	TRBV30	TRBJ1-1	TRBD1	TGTGCCTGGACGCAGGGGGCCGGCACTGAAGCTTTCTTT	CAWTQGAGTEAFF
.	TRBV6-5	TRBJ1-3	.	TGTGCCAGCAGTTACGGCCGTAGGAGGCTTCCCAACACCATATATTTT	CASSYGRRRLPNTIYF
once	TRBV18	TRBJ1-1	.	TGTGCCAGCTCACCTAGGGGCAGAATGAACACTGAAGCTTTCTTT	CASSPRGRMNTEAFF
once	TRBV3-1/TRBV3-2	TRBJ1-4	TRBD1	TGTGCCAGCAGCCAAGAGCCGGGACAGGGGAATGAAAAACTGTTTTTT	CASSQEPGQGNEKLFF
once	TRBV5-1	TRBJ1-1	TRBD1	TGCGCCAGCAGCTTGGGACAGGGGCCGGGCACTGAAGCTTTCTTT	CASSLGQGPGTEAFF
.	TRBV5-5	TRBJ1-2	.	TGTGCCAGCAGTATACAGGGAGCAGGTTCATATGGCTACACCTTC	CASSIQGAGSYGYTF
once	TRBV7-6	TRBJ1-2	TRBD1	TGTGCCAGCAGGAAGACAGGGGTGGATGGCTACACCTTC	CASRKTGVDGYTF
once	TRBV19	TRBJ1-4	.	TGTGCCAGTAGTATTGGGCCGGCAAATGAAAAACTGTTTTTT	CASSIGPANEKLFF
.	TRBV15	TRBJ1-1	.	TGTGCCACCAGCAGAGATGGAACGACGGGGACTGAAGCTTTCTTT	CATSRDGTTGTEAFF
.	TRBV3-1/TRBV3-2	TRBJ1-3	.	TGTGCCAGCAGCCAAGTTCACAGAAACACCATATATTTT	CASSQVHRNTIYF